The clone carrying this T cell receptor (beta chain) was seen more than once but under ten times. Its antigen is not identified. The CDR3 has 12 residues. Germline V gene lookup returns CDR1 SGHDT and CDR2 YYEEEE. Trimming removed 4 bases at V and 6 bases at J, with 11 bases between. The data were taken from a study of response to subunit inactivated influenza vaccine. General study findings and limits: Few additional T cells are recruited per seasonal influenza vaccination, authors suggested.

TCRdb fed the RT-PCR reads into MiXCR, producing one record per CDR3 protein. The table has 430,000 or so distinct CDR3 sequences, 11% seen once; the top ten hold approximately 12%. Here the sequenced sample was PBMCs from blood, taken about 6 weeks after vaccination. The TCR sequence derives from a man aged 45 to 65 who received an inactivated influenza vaccine. The chain employs TRBV5-6 and TRBJ2-7; D ambiguous. The CDR3 bases are TGTGCCAGCAGCCGCCAACAGTTCGAGCAGTACTTC. This translates into CASSRQQFEQYF.